This T cell receptor (beta chain) stems from a study of T cells in Graves' hyperthyroidism and ophthalmopathy. Germline CDR1 reads LGHDT; CDR2 reads YNNKEL (reference sequence). The length of the CDR3 is 17 residues. V was clipped by 1 base and J by 2 bases; unmatched bases: 0. This sample holds PBMCs from 8 to 10 ml fresh peripheral blood. Amplification of TCR beta CDR3 regions used RNA as the template. HTBI primers were employed in a first-round RT-PCR of the TCR CDR3. Using its own MiXCR run on the multiplex PCR reads, TCRdb lists one record per CDR3 protein. The sample contains about 560,000 distinct CDR3 sequences, 15% to 20% of which appear only once.

Specimen: blood. This TCR derives from a young woman with Graves' hyperthyroidism. The gene calls are TRBV3-1 and TRBJ2-6, with 12 positions matching TRBD1. The CDR3 nucleotides read TGTGCCAGCAGCCAAGGGGACAGGGGGCCTGGGGCCAACGTCCTGACTTTC. Protein sequence: CASSQGDRGPGANVLTF.